This T cell receptor beta chain was sequenced during a study of beta chain features in type 1 diabetes. Study information: Patients shared similar age, gender and cell yields with healthy donors. The study's findings and limits: In all four CD4+ subsets, TCRB CDR3 length was significantly, moderately reduced in type 1 diabetes. In comparison with healthy donors, patients had naive, central memory and Treg TCRB repertoires that appeared more similar.

Germline-derived CDR1 and CDR2 are ENHRY and SYGVKD. The V end was cut by 8 bases, the J end by 2 bases, with 16 bases between. This CDR3 has 16 residues. Expressed TCRB transcripts got sequenced, as all isolated RNA was reverse transcribed. Regulatory, naive and central memory T cell samples averaged around 3.6 million reads. Some clones are missing from TCRdb's copy, which holds only in-frame ones; the method was immunoSEQ multiplex PCR. The sample consists of about 160,000 clones, around 7.8% of them appearing once. A remark on this clone: Its antigen is not known.

The TCR originated in a woman aged 35 to 49 with type 1 diabetes. This chain links TRBV10-3 with TRBJ2-6; the D gene is possibly TRBD2 (6 bases). Material for sequencing was central memory CD4+ T cells from blood. The chain's CDR3 is CAIGGKSGAGANVLTF. As DNA, the CDR3 is TGTGCCATCGGAGGCAAATCGGGGGCTGGGGCCAACGTCCTGACTTTC.